The 29 T cell receptor beta chains below all came from one sample that was sequenced in a study of cytomegalovirus exposure and HLA in healthy donors. The PCR contained 60 Vbeta and 13 Jbeta primers. Assay used: immunoSEQ multiplex PCR; TCRdb lists only in-frame clones, some missing. The repertoire holds some 130,000 clones, with roughly four fifths as singletons. The sequencing sample was made of PBMCs. These receptor sequences come from a male donor in good health and CMV-seropositive.

The J gene is TRBJ2-3, the V gene TRBV6-4; 9 bases are a match to TRBD2. The CDR3 length is 20 residues. Germline V gene lookup returns CDR1 MRHNA and CDR2 SNTAGT. V trimming: 5 bases; J trimming: 3 bases; junction bases outside the gene matches: 21. The CDR3 DNA follows: TGTGCCAGCAGTTATTTGCTTTCTAGCGGGAAAGGGAGTGGGACAGATACGCAGTATTTT. This translates into CASSYLLSSGKGSGTDTQYF.

The chain combines TRBV6-5 with TRBJ1-4; the D is unclear. This CDR3 region has 14 residues. The germline V gene has CDR1 MNHEY and CDR2 SVGAGI. V lost 7 bases to trimming and J lost 7 bases, with 16 bases between them. In DNA form, the CDR3 reads TGTGCCAGCACTTCTCGGGTTTTATCTGAAAAACTGTTTTTT. Its protein is CASTSRVLSEKLFF.

J is TRBJ2-2 and V is TRBV30; 13 bases are shared with TRBD2. The CDR3 is 15 amino acids. The germline CDR1 and CDR2 sequences are GTSNPN and SVGIG (reference sequence). V dropped 0 bases and J dropped 6; count of bases not matched to a gene: 1. The CDR3 sequence is CAWSVLAGGPGELFF. As DNA, the CDR3 is TGTGCCTGGAGTGTACTAGCGGGAGGGCCCGGGGAGCTGTTTTTT. Together with reference TRBV30 and TRBJ2-2, the CDR3 gives the full variable domain: SQTIHQWPATLVQPVGSPLSLECTVEGTSNPNLYWYRQAAGRGLQLLFYSVGIGQISSEVPQNLSASRPQDRQFILSSKKLLLSDSGFYLCAWSVLAGGPGELFFGEGSRLTVL.

V and J are TRBV6-6 and TRBJ2-7; 7 bases match TRBD2. The ends lost 6 bases at V and 0 bases at J; junction bases unmatched: 8. Germline V gene lookup returns CDR1 MNHNY and CDR2 SVGAGI (reference sequence). The CDR3 length is 15 residues. The CDR3 sequence: CASRGLAVSSYEQYF. As DNA, the CDR3 is TGTGCCAGCAGGGGCCTAGCGGTTAGCTCCTACGAGCAGTACTTC.

This chain connects TRBV7-2 to TRBJ1-2, with 7 bases matching TRBD1. Germline loops: CDR1 SGHTA, CDR2 FQGNSA. With V trimmed by 5 bases and J by 7 bases, 13 bases remained unmatched. The CDR3 consists of 15 residues. Written as DNA, the CDR3 is TGTGCCAGCAGCCTCCAGCTGACAGGGTGGGGTGGCTACACCTTC. This sequence encodes CASSLQLTGWGGYTF.

This rearrangement joins TRBV13 to TRBJ2-7; TRBD2 matches at 12 bases. The germline V gene encodes CDR1 PRHDT and CDR2 FYEKMQ (reference sequence). This CDR3 region has 17 residues. V shed 5 bases and J 5 bases; nucleotides not matched to a gene: 13. The CDR3 protein is CASSRTLAGGPFHEQYF. The CDR3, as DNA: TGTGCCAGCAGCCGTACCCTAGCGGGAGGGCCCTTTCACGAGCAGTACTTC. Drawing the rest from reference TRBV13 and TRBJ2-7, the complete variable domain is AAGVIQSPRHLIKEKRETATLKCYPIPRHDTVYWYQQGPGQDPQFLISFYEKMQSDKGSIPDRFSAQQFSDYHSELNMSSLELGDSALYFCASSRTLAGGPFHEQYFGPGTRLTVT.

The rearrangement links TRBV28 to TRBJ2-2, with unresolved D. CDR1 is MDHEN and CDR2 is SYDVKM in the germline V gene. This CDR3 spans 16 amino acids. V was cut by 1 base and J by 4 bases, with 13 bases left in between. CDR3: CASSLYAALSTGELFF. CDR3 nucleotides: TGTGCCAGCAGTTTATATGCTGCTTTGAGCACCGGGGAGCTGTTTTTT.

The chain has TRBV29-1 and TRBJ1-1; 7 bases are a match to TRBD1. Germline V gene sequence: CDR1 SQVTM, CDR2 ANQGSEA. There are 13 residues in the CDR3. V lost 7 bases and J lost 4; bases outside the gene matches: 9. The CDR3 loop reads CSGQGWASTEAFF. CDR3 coding DNA: TGCAGCGGACAGGGCTGGGCATCCACTGAAGCTTTCTTT.

In DNA, the CDR3 is TGTGCCAGCAGCTATGATAGCGGACCACAGCAGTTCTTC. It translates to CASSYDSGPQQFF. The chain couples TRBV5-4 to TRBJ2-1; tentatively, D is TRBD2 (6 bases). Trimming cost V 3 bases and J 11 bases, with 15 bases left between them. Per the germline V gene, CDR1 is SGHNT and CDR2 is YYREEE (reference sequence). The CDR3 consists of 13 residues.

A remark on this clone: One junction end disagrees with the germline gene, perhaps due to a read error. This sequence joins TRBV5-4 and TRBJ1-4; a weak D match, TRBD1 (6 bases). Germline CDR1 SGHNT, CDR2 YYREEE (reference sequence). CDR3 length: 15 amino acids. The CDR3 spells CVSTQGPSTNEKLFF. The CDR3 DNA follows: TGTGTCAGCACACAGGGTCCCTCAACTAATGAAAAACTGTTTTTT.

This chain uses TRBV5-5 with TRBJ2-2; 7 positions agree with TRBD1. J lost 1 base, V lost 4 bases, and 7 bases had no gene match. This CDR3 comprises 16 residues. Per germline, CDR1 SGHKS and CDR2 YYEKEE (reference sequence). CDR3 amino acids: CASSTQGPWNTGELFF. In nucleotides, the CDR3 is TGTGCCAGCAGCACACAGGGGCCCTGGAACACCGGGGAGCTGTTTTTT.

The chain employs TRBV11-2 and TRBJ2-3; D possibly corresponds to TRBD1 (6 bases). Germline CDR1 reads SGHAT; CDR2 reads FQNNGV. CDR3 length equals 15 residues. Trimming stripped 5 bases from V and 3 bases from J, with 15 bases between. The CDR3 loop is CASSPQGILTDTQYF. CDR3 in DNA: TGTGCCAGCAGCCCCCAGGGGATCCTGACAGATACGCAGTATTTT.

The chain recombines TRBV27 with TRBJ2-3, with 9 bases lining up with TRBD1. This CDR3 spans 16 amino acids. Germline values: CDR1 MNHEY, CDR2 SMNVEV (reference sequence). J was trimmed by 2 bases and V by 5 bases; bases with no gene match: 8. The CDR3 loop reads CASSTDRGMITDTQYF. For the CDR3, the DNA is TGTGCCAGCAGTACGGACAGGGGAATGATCACAGATACGCAGTATTTT.

The chain is built from TRBV11-2 and TRBJ2-7, with D unclear. The CDR3 is 14 residues long. In germline, CDR1 is SGHAT, CDR2 FQNNGV. The V end was cut by 2 bases, the J end by 2 bases, with 10 bases between. The chain's CDR3 is CASSLRERPYEQYF. The CDR3 DNA reads TGTGCCAGCAGCTTACGCGAGCGACCCTACGAGCAGTACTTC.

This clone was found a few times. Other DNA sequences of this sample code for an identical CDR3. V is TRBV9 and J is TRBJ2-1, with TRBD2 matching 13 bases. Trimming cost V 0 bases and J 6 bases; bases outside gene matches: 0. Germline lookup yields CDR1 SGDLS and CDR2 YYNGEE. The CDR3 loop spans 15 amino acids. The DNA for the CDR3 is TGTGCCAGCAGCGTAGGGACTAGCGGGAGCAATGAGCAGTTCTTC. Encoded protein: CASSVGTSGSNEQFF.

V and J are TRBV7-3 and TRBJ2-1, with TRBD2 identical over 8 bases. The V segment lost 2 bases and the J segment 9 bases; nucleotides outside the gene matches: 6. The germline gives CDR1 SGHTA, CDR2 FQGTGA. The CDR3 extends over 14 amino acids. CDR3 nucleotide sequence: TGTGCCAGCAGCTTATCGGGAGGGGGATTTGAGCAGTTCTTC. It specifies CASSLSGGGFEQFF.

The CDR3 sequence: CASSRGGAGQPQHF. For the CDR3, the DNA is TGTGCCAGCAGCCGAGGGGGGGCCGGTCAGCCCCAGCATTTT. V gene TRBV27 combines with J gene TRBJ1-5; perhaps TRBD1 as D (6 bases). The V gene's germline CDR1 is MNHEY and CDR2 SMNVEV (reference sequence). The CDR3 has 14 amino acids. V dropped 6 bases and J dropped 6 bases, with 15 bases sitting between them.

This sequence joins TRBV14 and TRBJ2-1, with D possibly TRBD2 on 5 matching bases. Germline CDR1 SGHDN, CDR2 FVKESK. Trimming removed 5 bases from V and 4 bases from J, with 21 bases in between. This CDR3 is built from 17 residues. CDR3 DNA: TGTGCCAGCAGCTGGAACTTTGAGGGAGCAAGGTACAATGAGCAGTTCTTC. It encodes CASSWNFEGARYNEQFF.

The chain links TRBV5-6 to TRBJ1-2; 7 bases map to TRBD1. This CDR3 has 13 amino acids. V gave up 5 bases and J gave up 2 bases; unmatched junction bases: 3. CDR1 is SGHDT and CDR2 is YYEEEE in the germline V gene. CDR3 coding DNA: TGTGCCAGCAGACGGACAGGAAACTATGGCTACACCTTC. Translation: CASRRTGNYGYTF. Using reference TRBV5-6 and TRBJ1-2 for the parts outside the CDR3, the full variable domain is DAGVTQSPTHLIKTRGQQVTLRCSPKSGHDTVSWYQQALGQGPQFIFQYYEEEERQRGNFPDRFSGHQFPNYSSELNVNALLLGDSALYLCASRRTGNYGYTFGSGTRLTVV.

The chain employs TRBV10-3 and TRBJ1-4, with TRBD1 identical over 8 bases. J gave up 8 bases and V 10 bases, and 9 bases lay outside the gene matches. The CDR3 runs 13 residues. Germline-derived CDR1 and CDR2 are ENHRY and SYGVKD. CDR3 sequence: CATQDRVGEKLFF. The CDR3 DNA follows: TGTGCCACTCAGGACAGGGTTGGGGAAAAACTGTTTTTT.

The chain links TRBV6-5 to TRBJ2-1; 14 bases agree with TRBD2. Germline CDR1 is MNHEY and CDR2 is SVGAGI. This CDR3 region has 15 residues. Trimming took 7 bases from V and 6 from J; bases not matched to a gene: 5. The DNA for the CDR3 is TGTGCCAGCAAGTCCGGGACTAGCGGGAGCAATGAGCAGTTCTTC. Protein product: CASKSGTSGSNEQFF.

The chain carries TRBV28 and TRBJ2-1, with D tentatively TRBD2 (6 bases). V was shortened by 1 base and J by 5 bases, with 9 bases between the two germline ends. The length of the CDR3 is 14 residues. CDR1 and CDR2 (germline): MDHEN, SYDVKM. The DNA for the CDR3 is TGTGCCAGCAGTTTATTAGGAGGGCACAATGAGCAGTTCTTC. This encodes CASSLLGGHNEQFF.

This chain links TRBV11-2 with TRBJ2-7; TRBD1 is a possible D gene (6 bases). Trimming shortened V by 1 base and J by 4 bases, and 8 bases separated the two germline ends. In germline, CDR1 is SGHAT, CDR2 FQNNGV. The CDR3 has 13 residues. In DNA, the CDR3 is TGTGCCAGCAGCTTAGGGACAGTGTACGAGCAGTACTTC. The encoded protein is CASSLGTVYEQYF.

CDR3 nucleotide sequence: TGTGCCAGCAGTTACCACGCGGGAGGGGACTACAATGAGCAGTTCTTC. Its protein product is CASSYHAGGDYNEQFF. This chain uses TRBV6-5 with TRBJ2-1, with TRBD2 matching over 9 bases. V shed 2 bases and J 3 bases; nucleotides not matched to a gene: 5. Germline V lookup: CDR1 MNHEY, CDR2 SVGAGI. This CDR3 is built from 16 residues.

The chain recombines TRBV5-6 with TRBJ2-3; 9 nucleotides match TRBD2. CDR1 and CDR2 (germline): SGHDT, YYEEEE. V gave up 3 bases and J gave up 1 base; unmatched junction bases: 3. This CDR3 contains 15 residues. The CDR3 DNA reads as TGTGCCAGCAGCTACCGACTAGCGGGCACAGATACGCAGTATTTT. It translates to CASSYRLAGTDTQYF.

The V gene is TRBV9, the J gene TRBJ2-5; D might be TRBD2 (5 bases). V dropped 1 base and J dropped 11 bases, with 15 bases sitting between them. The CDR3 has 13 residues. Germline values: CDR1 SGDLS, CDR2 YYNGEE. CDR3 in DNA: TGTGCCAGCAGCGTACTCGATTATGGGGAGCAGTACTTC. Its protein product is CASSVLDYGEQYF.

As to this clone: Because it lacks the conserved phenylalanine or tryptophan at the end, this CDR3 is likely a read error. The chain carries TRBV15 and TRBJ2-4, with 8 positions matching TRBD2. CDR3 size: 18 residues. V dropped 1 base and J dropped 3; count of bases not matched to a gene: 11. Germline V lookup: CDR1 LNHNV, CDR2 YYDKDF (reference sequence). The CDR3 spells CATSRGPSHAGGKNIQYL. The CDR3, as DNA: TGTGCCACCAGCAGAGGACCGTCTCACGCGGGAGGCAAAAACATTCAGTACCTC.

This chain connects TRBV30 to TRBJ2-3, with a possible D match to TRBD2 (5 bases). The CDR3 is 15 amino acids. V dropped 5 bases and J dropped 3 bases, with 18 bases sitting between them. Germline CDR1 is GTSNPN and CDR2 is SVGIG (reference sequence). CDR3 nucleotide sequence: TGTGCCTGGGGCCCCGGGATCCTAGATACAGATACGCAGTATTTT. Encoded protein: CAWGPGILDTDTQYF.

V usage is TRBV20-1 and J usage is TRBJ2-5; unclear D gene. V dropped 4 bases and J dropped 4 bases, with 7 bases sitting between them. The CDR3 is made up of 11 amino acids. Germline assignment: CDR1 DFQATT and CDR2 SNEGSKA (reference sequence). The CDR3 DNA reads TGCAGTGCTATCCAGCGAGAGACCCAGTACTTC. Protein: CSAIQRETQYF.